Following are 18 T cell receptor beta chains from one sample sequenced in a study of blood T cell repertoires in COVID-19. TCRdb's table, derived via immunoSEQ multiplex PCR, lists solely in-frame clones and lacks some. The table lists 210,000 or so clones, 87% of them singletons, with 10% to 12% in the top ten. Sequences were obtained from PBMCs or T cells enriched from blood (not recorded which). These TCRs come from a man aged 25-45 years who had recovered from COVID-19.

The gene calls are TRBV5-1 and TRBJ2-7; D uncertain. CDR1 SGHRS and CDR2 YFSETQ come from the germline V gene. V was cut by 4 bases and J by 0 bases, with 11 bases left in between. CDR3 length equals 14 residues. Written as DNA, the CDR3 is TGCGCCAGCAGCCGTTGGCCTAGCTCCTACGAGCAGTACTTC. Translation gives CASSRWPSSYEQYF.

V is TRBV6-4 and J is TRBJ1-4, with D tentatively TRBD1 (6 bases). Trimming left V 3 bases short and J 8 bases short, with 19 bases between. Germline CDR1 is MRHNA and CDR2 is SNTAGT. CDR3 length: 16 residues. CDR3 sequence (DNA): TGTGCCAGCAGTGAGGCCATCAGGGGATACGTAGAAAAACTGTTTTTT. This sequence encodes CASSEAIRGYVEKLFF.

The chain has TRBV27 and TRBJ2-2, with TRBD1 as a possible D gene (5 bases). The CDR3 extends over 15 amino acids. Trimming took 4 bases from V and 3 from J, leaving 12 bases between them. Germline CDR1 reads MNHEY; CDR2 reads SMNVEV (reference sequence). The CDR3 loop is CASSSQGSYTGELFF. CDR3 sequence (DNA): TGTGCCAGCAGTTCTCAGGGATCTTACACCGGGGAGCTGTTTTTT.

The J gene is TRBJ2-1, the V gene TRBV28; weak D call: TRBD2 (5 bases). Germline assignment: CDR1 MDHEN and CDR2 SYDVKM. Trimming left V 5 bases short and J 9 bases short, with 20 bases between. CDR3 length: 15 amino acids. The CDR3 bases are TGTGCCAGCAGTCCCAGGCGGACCACGGGGAGTGAGCAGTTCTTC. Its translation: CASSPRRTTGSEQFF.

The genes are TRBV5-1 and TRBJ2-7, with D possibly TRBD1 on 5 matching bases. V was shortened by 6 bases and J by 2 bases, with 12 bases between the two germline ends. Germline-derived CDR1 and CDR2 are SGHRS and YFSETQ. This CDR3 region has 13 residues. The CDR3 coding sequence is TGCGCCAGCAATGGGCAGGGTCCCTACGAGCAGTACTTC. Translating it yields CASNGQGPYEQYF.

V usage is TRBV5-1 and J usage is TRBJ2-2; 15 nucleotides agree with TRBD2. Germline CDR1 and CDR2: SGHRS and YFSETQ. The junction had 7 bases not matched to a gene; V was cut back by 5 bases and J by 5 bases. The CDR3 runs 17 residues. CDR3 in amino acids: CASSWGLAGGMTGELFF. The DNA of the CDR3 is TGCGCCAGCAGTTGGGGACTAGCGGGAGGAATGACCGGGGAGCTGTTTTTT.

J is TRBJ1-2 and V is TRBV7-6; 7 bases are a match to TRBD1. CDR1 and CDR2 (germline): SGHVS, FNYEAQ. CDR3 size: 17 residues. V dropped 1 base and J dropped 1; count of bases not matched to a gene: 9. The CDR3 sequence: CASSLVDHRDSNYGYTF. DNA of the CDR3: TGTGCCAGCAGCTTAGTTGACCACCGGGACAGTAACTATGGCTACACCTTC.

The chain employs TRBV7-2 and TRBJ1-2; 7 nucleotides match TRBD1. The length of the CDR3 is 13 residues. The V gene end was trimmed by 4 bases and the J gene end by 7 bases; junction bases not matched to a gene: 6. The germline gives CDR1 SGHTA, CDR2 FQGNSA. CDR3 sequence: CASSSQGVSGYTF. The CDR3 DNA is TGTGCCAGCAGCTCTCAGGGGGTGAGTGGCTACACCTTC.

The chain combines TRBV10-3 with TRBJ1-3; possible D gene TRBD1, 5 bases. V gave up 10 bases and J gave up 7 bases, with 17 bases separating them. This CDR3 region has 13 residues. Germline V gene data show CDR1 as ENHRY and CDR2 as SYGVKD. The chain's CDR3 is CATILEGRNTIYF. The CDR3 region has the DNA TGTGCCACCATTCTGGAGGGGAGGAACACCATATATTTT.

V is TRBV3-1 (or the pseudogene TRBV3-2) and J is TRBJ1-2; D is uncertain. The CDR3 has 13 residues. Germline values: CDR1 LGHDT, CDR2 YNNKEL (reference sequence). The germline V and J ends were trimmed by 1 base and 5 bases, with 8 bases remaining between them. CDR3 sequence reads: CASSQVGGYGYTF. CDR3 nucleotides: TGTGCCAGCAGCCAAGTGGGAGGGTATGGCTACACCTTC.

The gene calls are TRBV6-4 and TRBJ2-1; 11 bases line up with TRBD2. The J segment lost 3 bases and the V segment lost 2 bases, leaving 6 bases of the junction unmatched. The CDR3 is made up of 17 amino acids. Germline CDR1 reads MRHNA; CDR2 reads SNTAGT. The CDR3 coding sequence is TGTGCCAGCAGTGACCACGGACTAGCGGGTAACTACAATGAGCAGTTCTTC. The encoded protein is CASSDHGLAGNYNEQFF.

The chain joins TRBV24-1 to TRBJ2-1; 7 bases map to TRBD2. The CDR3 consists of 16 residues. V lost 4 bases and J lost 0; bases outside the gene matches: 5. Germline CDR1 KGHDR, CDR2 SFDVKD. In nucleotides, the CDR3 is TGTGCCACCAGTGACCCGCTAGCGGACTCCTACAATGAGCAGTTCTTC. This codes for CATSDPLADSYNEQFF.

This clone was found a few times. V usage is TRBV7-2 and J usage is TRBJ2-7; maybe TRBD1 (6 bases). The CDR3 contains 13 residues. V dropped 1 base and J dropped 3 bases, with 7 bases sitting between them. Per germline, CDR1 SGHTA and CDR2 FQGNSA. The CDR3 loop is CASSLEGGYEQYF. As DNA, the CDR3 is TGTGCCAGCAGCTTAGAAGGGGGCTACGAGCAGTACTTC.

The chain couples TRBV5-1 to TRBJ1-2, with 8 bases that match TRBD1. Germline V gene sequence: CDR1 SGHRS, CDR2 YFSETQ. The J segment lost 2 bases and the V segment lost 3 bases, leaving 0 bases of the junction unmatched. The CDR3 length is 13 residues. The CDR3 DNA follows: TGCGCCAGCAGCTGGACAGGGAACTATGGCTACACCTTC. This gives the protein CASSWTGNYGYTF.

This chain's CDR3 is CASSRDRGIYEQYF. The CDR3 DNA sequence: TGTGCCAGCAGCCGGGACAGGGGAATATACGAGCAGTACTTC. The gene calls are TRBV11-1 and TRBJ2-7, with TRBD1 matching over 10 bases. V lost 5 bases, J lost 4 bases, and 5 bases stayed unmatched. Germline V gene lookup returns CDR1 SGHAT and CDR2 FQDESV (reference sequence). The CDR3 spans 14 residues.

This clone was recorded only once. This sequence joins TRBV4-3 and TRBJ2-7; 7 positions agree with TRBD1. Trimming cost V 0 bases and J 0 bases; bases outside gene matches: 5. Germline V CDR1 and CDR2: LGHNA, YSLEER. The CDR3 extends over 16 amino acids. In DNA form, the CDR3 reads TGCGCCAGCAGCCAAGATTGGGCAGGGGGCTCCTACGAGCAGTACTTC. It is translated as CASSQDWAGGSYEQYF.

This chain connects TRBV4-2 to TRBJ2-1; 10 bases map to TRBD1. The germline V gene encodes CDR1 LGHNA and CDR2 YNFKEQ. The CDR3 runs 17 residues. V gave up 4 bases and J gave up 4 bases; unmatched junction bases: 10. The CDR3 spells CASSRTAGTGAYNEQFF. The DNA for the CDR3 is TGTGCCAGCAGCCGTACCGCCGGGACAGGGGCGTACAATGAGCAGTTCTTC.

The DNA of the CDR3 is TGTGCCAAGCAGGGGTGGGGGACAGATACGCAGTATTTT. Its translation is CAKQGWGTDTQYF. The V call is TRBV7-3, the J call TRBJ2-3, with D possibly matching TRBD1 (6 bases). The V end lost 10 bases, the J end lost 3 bases, and 14 bases lay between the germline ends. CDR3 length: 13 amino acids. Germline V gene data show CDR1 as SGHTA and CDR2 as FQGTGA.